Below, 19 T cell receptor beta chains from the same sample are listed, as sequenced in a study of human T cells and chemical hapten exposure. TCRdb called the RACE reads again in MiXCR, with one record for every CDR3 protein. The repertoire holds 100,000 or so distinct CDR3 sequences, with under 12% as singletons. Time point in this sample: patch test 1, 2 weeks after DPC sensitization. Treatment indicated: therapeutic diphenylcyclopropenone sensitization with weekly scalp DPC. The material sequenced was whole blood, taken in connection with sensitization to the hapten diphenylcyclopropenone (DPC). The receptors stem from a man aged 35 to 55 with alopecia areata. Some clones in this sample may be carry-over from other donors' samples.

This clonotype was observed a few times. This chain connects TRBV27 to TRBJ2-3, with D hard to call. CDR3 length: 13 amino acids. V was pared by 4 bases and J by 6 bases, with 11 bases between. Germline CDR1 is MNHEY and CDR2 is SMNVEV (reference sequence). In nucleotides, the CDR3 is TGTGCCAGCAGTTACACCCCTAGGGATACGCAGTATTTT. Protein product: CASSYTPRDTQYF.

Many counts were recorded for this clonotype. The V call is TRBV4-2, the J call TRBJ1-1; no clear D. CDR3 size: 15 residues. From germline, CDR1 is LGHNA and CDR2 YNFKEQ. Trimming took 0 bases from V and 1 from J, leaving 9 bases between them. This CDR3 reads CASSQEEAGNTEAFF. In DNA, the CDR3 is TGTGCCAGCAGCCAAGAGGAGGCAGGGAACACTGAAGCTTTCTTT.

The chain uses TRBV20-1 and TRBJ2-7, with D perhaps matching TRBD1 or TRBD2 (6 bases each). This CDR3 comprises 12 residues. Trimming took off 3 bases at V and 3 bases at J, with 9 bases between the two ends. CDR1 is DFQATT, CDR2 SNEGSKA, per germline (reference sequence). The CDR3 bases are TGCAGTGCTAGGGGGGGCTTCTACGAGCAGTACTTC. Translation: CSARGGFYEQYF.

The chain uses TRBV7-8 and TRBJ2-1, with 8 bases identical to TRBD2. CDR1 and CDR2 (germline): SGHVS, FQNEAQ. CDR3 length: 15 amino acids. The trim removed 1 base at V and 4 bases at J, leaving 3 bases unmatched. The CDR3 is CASSLVAGLYNEQFF. DNA of the CDR3: TGTGCCAGCAGCTTAGTAGCGGGATTGTACAATGAGCAGTTCTTC.

The sample holds many counts of this clonotype. The J gene is TRBJ2-1, the V gene TRBV6-4, with D maybe TRBD1 (5 bases). The V end was cut by 5 bases, the J end by 5 bases, with 16 bases between. The CDR3 covers 15 residues. In germline, CDR1 is MRHNA, CDR2 SNTAGT. DNA for the CDR3: TGTGCCAGCAGTTACCAGTCGACAGAACACAATGAGCAGTTCTTC. Amino acid sequence: CASSYQSTEHNEQFF.

This clonotype was seen a few times. This chain connects TRBV12-5 to TRBJ2-3, with TRBD1 as a possible D gene (6 bases). Per germline, CDR1 LGHNT and CDR2 FRNRAP. This CDR3 is built from 12 residues. The V gene lost 6 bases and the J gene lost 6 bases, with 10 bases spanning the gap. The DNA for the CDR3 is TGTGCTAGTGGACAGGGCGTGGATACGCAGTATTTT. This translates into CASGQGVDTQYF.

The genes are TRBV27 and TRBJ1-4; D remains unclear. The CDR3 has 12 amino acids. Trimming stripped 8 bases from V and 5 bases from J, with 9 bases between. Germline V gene lookup returns CDR1 MNHEY and CDR2 SMNVEV (reference sequence). The CDR3 protein is CASSQRNEKLFF. The CDR3 coding sequence is TGTGCCAGCTCACAGAGGAATGAAAAACTGTTTTTT.

The chain uses TRBV5-1 and TRBJ2-6, with D unclear. The CDR3 consists of 16 residues. The V end lost 0 bases, the J end lost 0 bases, and 7 bases lay between the germline ends. Germline CDR1 and CDR2: SGHRS and YFSETQ. Here the CDR3 DNA reads TGCGCCAGCAGCTTGGGTCTTTACTCTGGGGCCAACGTCCTGACTTTC. This encodes CASSLGLYSGANVLTF.

The gene calls are TRBV10-3 and TRBJ2-3; D assignment may be TRBD1 or TRBD2 (6 bases each). CDR1 is ENHRY and CDR2 is SYGVKD in the germline V gene. This CDR3 contains 14 residues. V was pared by 0 bases and J by 6 bases, with 10 bases between. This CDR3 reads CAISESGGGDTQYF. The CDR3 coding sequence is TGTGCCATCAGTGAGTCTGGAGGGGGGGATACGCAGTATTTT.

This clonotype was detected many times. The chain combines TRBV4-2 with TRBJ1-4, with D unresolved. There are 17 residues in the CDR3. Trimming cost V 7 bases and J 6 bases, with 24 bases left between them. Germline loops: CDR1 LGHNA, CDR2 YNFKEQ. DNA of the CDR3: TGTGCCAGCACCCTAACGGTGCGGGTGGCGGGTGATGAAAAACTGTTTTTT. Its translation is CASTLTVRVAGDEKLFF.

J is TRBJ2-7 and V is TRBV29-1; 7 bases align to TRBD1. The V gene's germline CDR1 is SQVTM and CDR2 ANQGSEA. V lost 5 bases, J lost 6 bases, and 7 bases stayed unmatched. CDR3 length: 12 residues. The chain's CDR3 is CSVNRGVGEQYF. In nucleotides, the CDR3 is TGCAGCGTTAACAGGGGAGTGGGCGAGCAGTACTTC.

This clonotype showed up many times. This rearrangement joins TRBV12-3 or TRBV12-4 to TRBJ1-4, with TRBD1 as a possible D gene (6 bases). CDR3 length: 16 residues. Trimming removed 6 bases from V and 0 bases from J, with 14 bases in between. The CDR3 DNA follows: TGTGCCAGCAGCCAACAGGGTAATGCAACTAATGAAAAACTGTTTTTT. The encoded protein is CASSQQGNATNEKLFF.

The J gene is TRBJ2-5, the V gene TRBV7-2; the match to TRBD1 covers 11 bases. The CDR3 sequence is 16 residues long. After removal of 5 bases from V and 5 bases from J, the junction contained 10 bases not matched to a gene. Germline CDR1 reads SGHTA; CDR2 reads FQGNSA. CDR3 loop: CASSRTGQGVGETQYF. The CDR3 nucleotides are TGTGCCAGCAGCCGAACGGGACAGGGGGTTGGGGAGACCCAGTACTTC.

The rearrangement links TRBV7-9 to TRBJ2-3; the D is unclear. V was cut by 1 base and J by 2 bases, with 7 bases left in between. Germline V gene sequence: CDR1 SEHNR, CDR2 FQNEAQ (reference sequence). The CDR3 runs 14 residues. CDR3 nucleotide sequence: TGTGCCAGCAGCTTAGGCCTCCCCACAGATACGCAGTATTTT. Protein: CASSLGLPTDTQYF.

This clonotype was seen a handful of times. The J gene is TRBJ2-7, the V gene TRBV20-1, with D uncertain. The V and J ends lost 0 bases and 5 bases respectively, with 14 bases between them. Germline lookup yields CDR1 DFQATT and CDR2 SNEGSKA (reference sequence). This CDR3 spans 14 amino acids. The CDR3 region has the DNA TGCAGTGCTAGAGATCGGGTTAGGGTTGACGAGCAGTACTTC. Amino acids: CSARDRVRVDEQYF.

This clonotype has a count of ten or more. The J gene is TRBJ1-5, the V gene TRBV5-1; 9 nucleotides agree with TRBD1. J gave up 7 bases and V 4 bases, and 6 bases lay outside the gene matches. The CDR3 is made up of 14 amino acids. From germline, CDR1 is SGHRS and CDR2 YFSETQ. CDR3 in amino acids: CASSAGTGKQPQHF. CDR3 in DNA: TGCGCCAGCAGCGCCGGGACAGGGAAACAGCCCCAGCATTTT.

Of note for this clonotype: At one end the junction does not follow the germline gene, possibly because of a read error. The chain couples TRBV7-9 to TRBJ2-7, with D tentatively TRBD2 (6 bases). Germline loops: CDR1 SEHNR, CDR2 FQNEAQ (reference sequence). CDR3 length: 12 residues. CDR3 bases: TGTGCCAGCAGCCCATCGACGGGGGTAGGAGCCTTC. Amino acids: CASSPSTGVGAF.

This clonotype was counted many times. V is TRBV6-5 and J is TRBJ2-3; D gene unclear. This CDR3 has 17 residues. Germline CDR1 is MNHEY and CDR2 is SVGAGI. Trimming took 0 bases from V and 0 from J, leaving 13 bases between them. The CDR3 reads CASSYSISASSTDTQYF. DNA for the CDR3: TGTGCCAGCAGTTACTCGATCTCAGCCTCTAGCACAGATACGCAGTATTTT.

The chain links TRBV5-1 to TRBJ2-5, with 10 bases identical to TRBD2. Germline values: CDR1 SGHRS, CDR2 YFSETQ. V shed 4 bases and J 3 bases; nucleotides not matched to a gene: 9. The CDR3 spans 16 residues. Here the CDR3 reads CASSAAWTSGEETQYF. The CDR3 region has the DNA TGCGCCAGCAGCGCCGCCTGGACTAGCGGAGAAGAGACCCAGTACTTC.